The 5 T cell receptor beta chains in this list originate from one sample, sequenced in a study of lymphopenia after photon versus proton radiotherapy. Profiled with immunoSEQ multiplex PCR; TCRdb holds only in-frame clones, not every one. The table lists tens of thousands of clones, nearly 85% of them singletons. Sequences were derived from peripheral blood, sampled from a patient treated with proton-based radiotherapy. Source of these receptors: a woman aged 70-85 years with pancreatic cancer.

The J gene is TRBJ1-4, the V gene TRBV7-8; D is unresolved. CDR1 and CDR2 (germline): SGHVS, FQNEAQ. The length of the CDR3 is 14 residues. Trimming left V 2 bases short and J 5 bases short, with 9 bases between. DNA for the CDR3: TGTGCCAGCAGCTTATTTATCCCAAATGAAAAACTGTTTTTT. Residues: CASSLFIPNEKLFF.

The rearrangement joins TRBV5-1 to TRBJ1-3, with a tentative D call TRBD1 (5 bases). V lost 1 base and J 1 base, leaving 6 bases between the germline ends. The CDR3 runs to 14 residues. Germline assignment: CDR1 SGHRS and CDR2 YFSETQ. The CDR3 sequence: CASSLQGSGNTIYF. CDR3 in DNA: TGCGCCAGCAGCTTGCAGGGTTCTGGAAACACCATATATTTT.

The J gene is TRBJ1-2, the V gene TRBV19; the match to TRBD1 covers 9 bases. Looked up from germline, CDR1 is LNHDA and CDR2 is SQIVND (reference sequence). The CDR3 loop spans 16 amino acids. The V gene end was trimmed by 7 bases and the J gene end by 7 bases; junction bases not matched to a gene: 16. CDR3 sequence: CASTVGQGYGSGGYTF. CDR3 in DNA: TGTGCCAGTACCGTAGGACAGGGGTATGGTTCGGGTGGCTACACCTTC. The whole variable domain, filled in from reference TRBV19 and TRBJ1-2, reads DGGITQSPKYLFRKEGQNVTLSCEQNLNHDAMYWYRQDPGQGLRLIYYSQIVNDFQKGDIAEGYSVSREKKESFPLTVTSAQKNPTAFYLCASTVGQGYGSGGYTFGSGTRLTVV.

With respect to this clone: The sample contains more than one DNA sequence encoding this CDR3. This chain uses TRBV2 with TRBJ2-5; D unclear. Trimming stripped 6 bases from V and 2 bases from J, with 4 bases between. The CDR3 has 11 amino acids. Germline values: CDR1 SNHLY, CDR2 FYNNEI. The CDR3 reads CASRLQETQYF. The CDR3 DNA reads as TGTGCCAGCAGACTTCAAGAGACCCAGTACTTC.

The rearrangement joins TRBV28 to TRBJ2-7, with TRBD2 matching over 7 bases. J was trimmed by 0 bases and V by 6 bases; bases with no gene match: 5. Germline-derived CDR1 and CDR2 are MDHEN and SYDVKM. CDR3 length: 14 amino acids. In nucleotides, the CDR3 is TGTGCCAGCAGAACCAGCGGGACCTCCTACGAGCAGTACTTC. This gives the protein CASRTSGTSYEQYF.